Detailed here is one T cell receptor beta chain. The sample holds other DNA sequences that translate to the same CDR3. The record originates from a study of shared clonotypes between healthy human individuals. Deletions cut 2 bases from V and 4 bases from J, with 6 bases between. This CDR3 contains 12 residues. Germline CDR1 KGHSH, CDR2 LQKENI. Terminally differentiated effector memory CD45RA+ cells were excluded by CCR7 positive selection of CD45RO-negative cells. Clones were read by immunoSEQ multiplex PCR, and TCRdb kept only the in-frame ones, dropping some. The sample holds roughly 2.1 million clones, just over 90% seen once.

The sequence was obtained from a man aged 18-30 years in good health. Some clones in this sample may be carry-over from other donors' samples. The sequencing input was naive CD8+ T cells from PBMCs. V is TRBV18 and J is TRBJ2-7; a weak D match, TRBD2 (5 bases). The CDR3 DNA is TGTGCCAGCTCACCAAGAGGGTACGAGCAGTACTTC. As protein: CASSPRGYEQYF.